Following are 14 T cell receptor beta chains from one sample sequenced in a study of CD8 T cells in Susac syndrome. Random hexamers served to reverse transcribe about 0.5 to 1 ug RNA. TCRdb reprocessed the immunoSEQ multiplex PCR reads with MiXCR, giving one entry per CDR3 protein. The repertoire holds under 95,000 distinct CDR3 sequences, with just under 95% as singletons. The sequencing sample was made of CD4+ T cells from PBMCs. These receptors were obtained from a human donor with Susac syndrome.

The V call is TRBV5-4, the J call TRBJ2-7, with D maybe TRBD1 (6 bases). Germline values: CDR1 SGHNT, CDR2 YYREEE (reference sequence). V lost 2 bases, J lost 1 base, and 7 bases lay in between. The CDR3 spans 13 residues. The CDR3, as DNA: TGTGCCAGCAGCTTTGACAGGTCCTACGAGCAGTACTTC. The encoded protein is CASSFDRSYEQYF.

This chain joins TRBV30 and TRBJ2-5, with D perhaps matching TRBD2 (5 bases). CDR3 size: 13 residues. CDR1 and CDR2 (germline): GTSNPN, SVGIG (reference sequence). Trimming took 3 bases from V and 2 from J, leaving 10 bases between them. The CDR3: CAWSGAVQETQYF. The CDR3 bases are TGTGCCTGGAGCGGAGCGGTTCAAGAGACCCAGTACTTC.

The chain has TRBV6-6 and TRBJ2-6; no reliable D call. Per the germline V gene, CDR1 is MNHNY and CDR2 is SVGAGI (reference sequence). Trimming shortened V by 2 bases and J by 2 bases, and 10 bases separated the two germline ends. The CDR3 length is 16 residues. This chain's CDR3 is CASSYEAIAGANVLTF. In DNA, the CDR3 is TGTGCCAGCAGTTACGAGGCAATTGCTGGGGCCAACGTCCTGACTTTC.

The CDR3 loop reads CASSLGETYNEQFF. The CDR3, as DNA: TGCGCCAGCAGTCTCGGGGAAACCTACAATGAGCAGTTCTTC. The chain employs TRBV5-1 and TRBJ2-1; TRBD2 is a possible D gene (5 bases). The V end was cut by 5 bases, the J end by 2 bases, with 11 bases between. The CDR3 length is 14 residues. The germline V gene encodes CDR1 SGHRS and CDR2 YFSETQ.

The V gene is TRBV5-1, the J gene TRBJ2-1; D is possibly TRBD2 (5 bases). Germline loops: CDR1 SGHRS, CDR2 YFSETQ. V was shortened by 7 bases and J by 7 bases, with 24 bases between the two germline ends. The CDR3 loop spans 16 amino acids. CDR3 region: CASGASTRSVTNEQFF. The CDR3 bases are TGCGCCAGCGGAGCTTCTACTAGGAGTGTCACGAATGAGCAGTTCTTC.

This clonotype has a handful of counts. As DNA, the CDR3 is TGTGCCAGCAGTCAGGGACTAGCGGGCACAGATACGCAGTATTTT. Amino acid sequence: CASSQGLAGTDTQYF. The chain links TRBV12-3 or TRBV12-4 to TRBJ2-3; 11 bases are a match to TRBD2. J was trimmed by 1 base and V by 5 bases; bases with no gene match: 2. The CDR3 has 15 residues.

This sequence joins TRBV5-4 and TRBJ1-3; D possibly corresponds to TRBD1 (5 bases). Between the trimmed V and J ends, which lost 3 bases and 1 base, there was a span of 23 bases. This CDR3 region has 19 residues. The germline gives CDR1 SGHNT, CDR2 YYREEE (reference sequence). The CDR3 nucleotides read TGTGCCAGCAGCTCAAGCGCCCCGGGGCTTTCGGGTTCTGGAAACACCATATATTTT. Protein product: CASSSSAPGLSGSGNTIYF. The whole variable domain, remainder taken from reference TRBV5-4 and TRBJ1-3, is ETGVTQSPTHLIKTRGQQVTLRCSSQSGHNTVSWYQQALGQGPQFIFQYYREEENGRGNFPPRFSGLQFPNYSSELNVNALELDDSALYLCASSSSAPGLSGSGNTIYFGEGSWLTVV.

The rearrangement uses TRBV4-1 and TRBJ2-2; D is unresolved. The germline V gene encodes CDR1 MGHRA and CDR2 YSYEKL. V lost 2 bases and J lost 0, with 13 bases in between. This CDR3 is 17 amino acids long. CDR3 region: CASSQSRSDANTGELFF. The CDR3 DNA reads TGCGCCAGCAGCCAATCCCGGAGTGATGCGAACACCGGGGAGCTGTTTTTT.

This chain links TRBV2 with TRBJ2-5; the D is unclear. Germline V gives CDR1 SNHLY, CDR2 FYNNEI. The V and J ends lost 7 bases and 1 base respectively, with 10 bases between them. The CDR3 is made up of 13 amino acids. The CDR3 DNA follows: TGTGCCAGCACTCGTCAGAGCCAAGAGACCCAGTACTTC. Translated, it gives CASTRQSQETQYF. The variable domain in full, with the rest retrieved from reference TRBV2 and TRBJ2-5, is EPEVTQTPSHQVTQMGQEVILRCVPISNHLYFYWYRQILGQKVEFLVSFYNNEISEKSEIFDDQFSVERPDGSNFTLKIRSTKLEDSAMYFCASTRQSQETQYFGPGTRLLVL.

The V gene is TRBV28, the J gene TRBJ2-2; D remains ambiguous. Trimming removed 5 bases from V and 8 bases from J, with 9 bases in between. Germline-derived CDR1 and CDR2 are MDHEN and SYDVKM. The length of the CDR3 is 12 residues. In DNA form, the CDR3 reads TGTGCCAGCAGTCCGACTCGAGGGGAGCTGTTTTTT. Its protein is CASSPTRGELFF.

The chain links TRBV7-8 to TRBJ2-5, with 13 positions matching TRBD2. After removal of 5 bases from V and 1 base from J, the junction contained 1 base not matched to a gene. The V gene's germline CDR1 is SGHVS and CDR2 FQNEAQ. The CDR3 has 15 amino acids. CDR3 loop: CASSRLAGGQETQYF. The CDR3 nucleotides read TGTGCCAGCAGCCGACTAGCGGGGGGCCAAGAGACCCAGTACTTC.

This clonotype was seen just once. The chain links TRBV9 to TRBJ1-1; D ambiguous. The CDR3 is 13 residues long. The V end was cut by 5 bases, the J end by 6 bases, with 14 bases between. Germline lookup yields CDR1 SGDLS and CDR2 YYNGEE. The CDR3 here is CASSWTWASEAFF. The DNA of the CDR3 is TGTGCCAGCAGTTGGACGTGGGCTTCTGAAGCTTTCTTT.

The V call is TRBV7-2, the J call TRBJ2-5; D is ambiguous. In germline, CDR1 is SGHTA, CDR2 FQGNSA. V was trimmed by 5 bases and J by 5 bases, leaving 9 bases between them. This CDR3 comprises 12 residues. DNA of the CDR3: TGTGCCAGCAGCGATCCTGGGGAGACCCAGTACTTC. Translating gives CASSDPGETQYF.

This clonotype was observed once. This chain joins TRBV7-8 and TRBJ2-5; 8 nucleotides line up with TRBD2. Germline CDR1 and CDR2: SGHVS and FQNEAQ. This CDR3 contains 18 residues. After removal of 2 bases from V and 4 bases from J, the junction contained 15 bases not matched to a gene. CDR3 nucleotides: TGTGCCAGCAGCTTAAGCCCTCCTCGGCGGGCGGGGGGAGAGACCCAGTACTTC. It specifies CASSLSPPRRAGGETQYF.